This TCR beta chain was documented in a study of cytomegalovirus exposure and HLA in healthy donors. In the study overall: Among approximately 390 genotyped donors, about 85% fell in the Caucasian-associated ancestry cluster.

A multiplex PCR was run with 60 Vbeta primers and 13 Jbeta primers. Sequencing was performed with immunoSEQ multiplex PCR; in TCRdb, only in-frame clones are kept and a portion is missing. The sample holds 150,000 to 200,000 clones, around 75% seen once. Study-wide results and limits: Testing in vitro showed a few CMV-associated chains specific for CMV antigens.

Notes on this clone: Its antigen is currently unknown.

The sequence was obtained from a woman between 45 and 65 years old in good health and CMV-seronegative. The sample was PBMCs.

CDR3 protein: CASSLVAGGGNTIYF. The CDR3 DNA reads TGCGCCAGCAGCTTGGTGGCAGGGGGTGGAAACACCATATATTTT. This chain joins TRBV5-1 and TRBJ1-3, with TRBD1 matching over 7 bases. J was trimmed by 3 bases and V by 0 bases; bases with no gene match: 3. Per germline, CDR1 SGHRS and CDR2 YFSETQ. CDR3 size: 15 residues.